The next 28 T cell receptor beta chains were all read from a single sample in a study of graft-versus-host responses after intestinal transplantation. Their recognized antigens are unknown. Assay used: immunoSEQ multiplex PCR; TCRdb lists only in-frame clones, some missing. The sample comprises tens of thousands of clones, 90% to 95% of which are singletons, and 0.38% rests with the top ten. The starting material was unstimulated CD4+ T cells sorted from spleen or lymph node cells, obtained before transplant. Every receptor here comes from a human donor who was the organ donor for an intestinal transplant.

This sequence joins TRBV2 and TRBJ1-6; 7 bases are a match to TRBD1. After removal of 4 bases from V and 7 bases from J, the junction contained 4 bases not matched to a gene. This CDR3 has 14 residues. Germline V lookup: CDR1 SNHLY, CDR2 FYNNEI. CDR3 sequence reads: CASSVDRANSPLHF. The CDR3 region has the DNA TGTGCCAGCAGTGTCGACAGGGCCAATTCACCCCTCCACTTT.

The chain has TRBV18 and TRBJ2-5, with D possibly being TRBD1 or TRBD2 (5 bases each). V was shortened by 3 bases and J by 2 bases, with 10 bases between the two germline ends. The CDR3 is 14 amino acids. The germline CDR1 and CDR2 sequences are KGHSH and LQKENI. CDR3 loop: CASSPRDVQETQYF. The CDR3 DNA sequence: TGTGCCAGCTCACCCCGGGACGTACAAGAGACCCAGTACTTC.

The chain recombines TRBV4-2 with TRBJ2-3, with TRBD2 matching over 9 bases. The CDR3 totals 17 residues. Germline assignment: CDR1 LGHNA and CDR2 YNFKEQ. V lost 4 bases to trimming and J lost 2 bases; unmatched junction nucleotides: 10. The CDR3 is CASSRELAGGVTDTQYF. The CDR3 DNA sequence: TGTGCCAGCAGCCGAGAACTAGCGGGTGGTGTCACAGATACGCAGTATTTT.

The gene calls are TRBV29-1 and TRBJ1-2; no definite D call. Germline loops: CDR1 SQVTM, CDR2 ANQGSEA. This CDR3 is 14 amino acids long. V was trimmed by 1 base and J by 3 bases, leaving 12 bases between them. The CDR3 DNA is TGCAGCGTTGAAGGGTTTAAGTGGGACTATGGCTACACCTTC. It yields the protein CSVEGFKWDYGYTF.

A single count supports this clone. The V call is TRBV10-2, the J call TRBJ2-2; D gene ambiguous. The CDR3 has 13 amino acids. From germline, CDR1 is WSHSY and CDR2 SAAADI. V was pared by 5 bases and J by 7 bases, with 11 bases between. CDR3 amino acids: CASSKSSGGELFF. CDR3 coding DNA: TGCGCCAGCAGTAAGAGTTCTGGCGGGGAGCTGTTTTTT.

The chain recombines TRBV9 with TRBJ1-1; 11 positions match TRBD1. Germline assignment: CDR1 SGDLS and CDR2 YYNGEE. CDR3 length equals 15 residues. Losses at the gene ends were 3 bases for V and 1 base for J; bases not matched to a gene: 2. The DNA for the CDR3 is TGTGCCAGCAGCGGGACAGGGGGCGCGAACACTGAAGCTTTCTTT. Amino acid sequence: CASSGTGGANTEAFF. The complete variable domain, with remaining parts taken from reference TRBV9 and TRBJ1-1, reads DSGVTQTPKHLITATGQRVTLRCSPRSGDLSVYWYQQSLDQGLQFLIQYYNGEERAKGNILERFSAQQFPDLHSELNLSSLELGDSALYFCASSGTGGANTEAFFGQGTRLTVV.

The genes are TRBV6-6 and TRBJ1-2, with TRBD1 matching over 7 bases. The ends lost 1 base at V and 8 bases at J; junction bases unmatched: 7. This CDR3 contains 14 residues. Germline V gene data show CDR1 as MNHNY and CDR2 as SVGAGI (reference sequence). The DNA of the CDR3 is TGTGCCAGCAGTTACTTTGGACAGGCTGGGGGCTACACCTTC. Protein sequence: CASSYFGQAGGYTF.

The V call is TRBV6-1, the J call TRBJ2-7; D is ambiguous. Trimming removed 4 bases at V and 1 base at J, with 8 bases between. CDR1 MNHNS and CDR2 SASEGT come from the germline V gene. The CDR3 is 13 amino acids. CDR3 coding DNA: TGTGCCAGCAGTGTGGAACTTTCCTACGAGCAGTACTTC. Its protein product is CASSVELSYEQYF.

This chain links TRBV11-2 with TRBJ1-4; a possible D gene is TRBD1 (5 bases). CDR1 SGHAT and CDR2 FQNNGV come from the germline V gene. V was clipped by 5 bases and J by 4 bases, with 14 bases between them. The CDR3 covers 15 residues. The CDR3 DNA reads as TGTGCCAGCAGCGAACTAGGGGTCGTTAATGAAAAACTGTTTTTT. Its translation is CASSELGVVNEKLFF.

The chain recombines TRBV7-2 with TRBJ2-2; either TRBD1 or TRBD2 may supply D (6 bases each). In germline, CDR1 is SGHTA, CDR2 FQGNSA. The CDR3 is made up of 14 amino acids. The V end was cut by 7 bases, the J end by 0 bases, with 9 bases between. CDR3 bases: TGTGCCAGCACCGGGGGCGCGAACACCGGGGAGCTGTTTTTT. It encodes CASTGGANTGELFF. Based on the CDR3 plus reference TRBV7-2 and TRBJ2-2, the full variable domain is GAGVSQSPSNKVTEKGKDVELRCDPISGHTALYWYRQSLGQGLEFLIYFQGNSAPDKSGLPSDRFSAERTGGSVSTLTIQRTQQEDSAVYLCASTGGANTGELFFGEGSRLTVL.

This chain links TRBV9 with TRBJ1-5; D remains unclear. The CDR3 contains 10 residues. CDR1 is SGDLS and CDR2 is YYNGEE in the germline V gene. Trimming removed 3 bases at V and 5 bases at J, with 0 bases between. The CDR3: CASSDQPQHF. In DNA form, the CDR3 reads TGTGCCAGCAGCGATCAGCCCCAGCATTTT.

Details on this clone: The junction does not match germline at one end; this may be a read error. The chain has TRBV5-8 and TRBJ1-2; 8 bases map to TRBD1. The CDR3 is 18 residues long. In germline, CDR1 is SGHTS, CDR2 YDEGEE. CDR3 DNA: TGTGCCAGCAGCTTAATTCGTGGAGTGGGACAGGTCCCCTATGGCCACACCTTC. This codes for CASSLIRGVGQVPYGHTF.

The J gene is TRBJ2-3, the V gene TRBV11-2; 9 positions agree with TRBD1. V shed 6 bases and J 4 bases; nucleotides not matched to a gene: 5. The CDR3 length is 14 residues. Germline CDR1 reads SGHAT; CDR2 reads FQNNGV. This chain's CDR3 is CASSPQGASDTQYF. CDR3 sequence (DNA): TGTGCCAGCAGTCCACAGGGGGCATCAGATACGCAGTATTTT.

The chain recombines TRBV4-1 with TRBJ2-7; 7 bases are a match to TRBD1. CDR1 and CDR2 from the germline V gene are MGHRA and YSYEKL. V gave up 2 bases and J gave up 0 bases; unmatched junction bases: 7. The CDR3 runs to 16 residues. The CDR3 region is CASSQRDSPSSYEQYF. The CDR3 coding sequence is TGCGCCAGCAGCCAAAGGGACAGCCCGAGCTCCTACGAGCAGTACTTC.

The chain joins TRBV29-1 to TRBJ1-4; TRBD1 is a possible D gene (6 bases). The V and J ends lost 6 bases and 1 base respectively, with 12 bases between them. The CDR3 is made up of 14 amino acids. CDR1 and CDR2 from the germline V gene are SQVTM and ANQGSEA. CDR3 amino acids: CSVRPGQTNEKLFF. The CDR3 DNA is TGCAGCGTACGACCGGGACAAACTAATGAAAAACTGTTTTTT.

The V call is TRBV6-1, the J call TRBJ2-7; perhaps TRBD1 as D (5 bases). This CDR3 is built from 14 residues. The ends were cut back, 4 bases at V and 3 bases at J, with 13 bases in the middle. Germline loops: CDR1 MNHNS, CDR2 SASEGT. In DNA, the CDR3 is TGTGCCAGCAGTGGAAGGGGCTCCAACTACGAGCAGTACTTC. This encodes CASSGRGSNYEQYF.

The chain joins TRBV9 to TRBJ2-4, with D possibly matching TRBD2 (5 bases). In germline, CDR1 is SGDLS, CDR2 YYNGEE. Trimming left V 3 bases short and J 7 bases short, with 5 bases between. The CDR3 is made up of 11 amino acids. The CDR3: CASSAGNIQYF. The CDR3 nucleotides read TGTGCCAGCAGCGCGGGGAACATTCAGTACTTC.

The chain combines TRBV11-2 with TRBJ2-2; 9 positions agree with TRBD2. The CDR3 runs 14 residues. V gave up 8 bases and J gave up 5 bases; unmatched junction bases: 6. Per the germline V gene, CDR1 is SGHAT and CDR2 is FQNNGV. DNA of the CDR3: TGTGCCAGCTACCGCGGGGGGGATACCGGGGAGCTGTTTTTT. It codes for CASYRGGDTGELFF.

The chain joins TRBV6-1 to TRBJ2-5; 7 positions match TRBD1. Trimming took 1 base from V and 1 from J; bases not matched to a gene: 3. The CDR3 sequence is 15 residues long. CDR1 is MNHNS, CDR2 SASEGT, per germline. The CDR3: CASSEVGTVQETQYF. CDR3 DNA: TGTGCCAGCAGTGAAGTCGGGACAGTCCAAGAGACCCAGTACTTC.

This chain uses TRBV2 with TRBJ2-3; unclear D gene. With 3 bases removed from V and 4 bases from J, the gap between germline ends came to 14 bases. This CDR3 is 15 amino acids long. CDR1 and CDR2 (germline): SNHLY, FYNNEI. CDR3 loop: CASSERRRVADTQYF. The CDR3 DNA reads as TGTGCCAGCAGTGAGAGGAGAAGGGTGGCAGATACGCAGTATTTT.

The rearrangement joins TRBV7-2 to TRBJ2-1, with D possibly TRBD1 on 5 matching bases. This CDR3 spans 14 amino acids. V gave up 8 bases and J gave up 2 bases, with 13 bases separating them. The germline V gene encodes CDR1 SGHTA and CDR2 FQGNSA. The CDR3 loop is CASALGPPYNEQFF. CDR3 bases: TGTGCCAGCGCCCTGGGGCCCCCCTACAATGAGCAGTTCTTC.

This chain links TRBV4-1 with TRBJ2-1, with 9 bases matching TRBD1. V lost 1 base and J lost 4; bases outside the gene matches: 5. This CDR3 contains 16 residues. Germline-derived CDR1 and CDR2 are MGHRA and YSYEKL. This chain's CDR3 is CASSQAETGGYNEQFF. For the CDR3, the DNA is TGCGCCAGCAGCCAAGCGGAGACAGGGGGGTACAATGAGCAGTTCTTC.

This clone came up once. This rearrangement joins TRBV7-9 to TRBJ2-2; 9 bases match TRBD1. CDR1 is SEHNR and CDR2 is FQNEAQ in the germline V gene (reference sequence). The ends lost 1 base at V and 4 bases at J; junction bases unmatched: 10. This CDR3 spans 18 amino acids. CDR3 coding DNA: TGTGCCAGCAGCTTAGAGCCCCGTGCGACAGGGGGCACCGGGGAGCTGTTTTTT. It yields the protein CASSLEPRATGGTGELFF.

The sample holds a few counts of this clone. The gene calls are TRBV2 and TRBJ1-2, with 9 bases lining up with TRBD1. V lost 4 bases and J lost 5; bases outside the gene matches: 11. CDR3 length equals 16 residues. Germline V lookup: CDR1 SNHLY, CDR2 FYNNEI. CDR3 bases: TGTGCCAGCAGTGTAGCGGGACAGGGCTCCCTATATGGCTACACCTTC. Protein product: CASSVAGQGSLYGYTF.

The J gene is TRBJ2-3, the V gene TRBV5-4; D gene uncertain. V shed 0 bases and J shed 1 base, with 15 bases lying between them. The CDR3 covers 17 residues. In germline, CDR1 is SGHNT, CDR2 YYREEE (reference sequence). CDR3 DNA: TGTGCCAGCAGCTTGGTTAGAGGTGCGGACGGCACAGATACGCAGTATTTT. Its protein is CASSLVRGADGTDTQYF.

This clone appeared a single time. The chain recombines TRBV2 with TRBJ2-1, with D possibly TRBD2 on 6 matching bases. The CDR3 totals 14 residues. The germline CDR1 and CDR2 sequences are SNHLY and FYNNEI. Trimming cost V 8 bases and J 8 bases, with 19 bases left between them. CDR3 nucleotides: TGTGCCAGCGGGGGACGACTAGTCCGAGATGAGCAGTTCTTC. Protein sequence: CASGGRLVRDEQFF.

This chain joins TRBV2 and TRBJ2-3; 9 nucleotides agree with TRBD2. This CDR3 region has 17 residues. CDR1 and CDR2 from the germline V gene are SNHLY and FYNNEI. Trimming took 2 bases from V and 2 from J; bases not matched to a gene: 8. In nucleotides, the CDR3 is TGTGCCAGCAGTGAACGAGGACTAGCGATAATCACAGATACGCAGTATTTT. Amino acid sequence: CASSERGLAIITDTQYF.

The chain recombines TRBV5-1 with TRBJ2-5, with D possibly TRBD2 on 6 matching bases. This CDR3 has 17 residues. V lost 1 base and J lost 3, with 19 bases in between. Germline V gene sequence: CDR1 SGHRS, CDR2 YFSETQ. Written as DNA, the CDR3 is TGCGCCAGCAGCTTGTGGGGCAATTTCGGGACTGAAGAGACCCAGTACTTC. Translation: CASSLWGNFGTEETQYF.